One sample yielded the 32 T cell receptor beta chains listed below, sequenced in a study of regulatory T cells in long-lasting Graves disease. For TCR beta, libraries came from iRepertoire HTBI primers and Arm-PCR of CDR3 regions. TCRdb called the multiplex PCR reads again in MiXCR, with one record for every CDR3 protein. The sample holds some 370,000 distinct CDR3 sequences; less than 25% are singletons and the top ten take about 20%. Time point meaning: persistent/refractory GD, antithyroid drugs over 5 years with positive TRAb. After RNA was extracted from PBMCs, the TCR library was made from it. The source was peripheral blood mononuclear cells (PBMCs), collected when the disease was refractory, from a patient treated with antithyroid drugs. Source of these receptors: a female donor with Graves disease.

Only a few counts were recorded for this clonotype. This sequence joins TRBV29-1 and TRBJ2-5; TRBD2 agrees at 7 bases. The V gene's germline CDR1 is SQVTM and CDR2 ANQGSEA. There are 21 residues in the CDR3. Losses at the gene ends were 0 bases for V and 2 bases for J; bases not matched to a gene: 24. In DNA form, the CDR3 reads TGCAGCGTTGAAGATTTGGGCCCGACCGAGGGAGGGCAGTGGTGGCAAGAGACCCAGTACTTC. Protein: CSVEDLGPTEGGQWWQETQYF.

The J gene is TRBJ1-6, the V gene TRBV3-1, with TRBD1 identical over 7 bases. V lost 2 bases, J lost 7 bases, and 5 bases stayed unmatched. CDR1 LGHDT and CDR2 YNNKEL come from the germline V gene (reference sequence). The CDR3 loop spans 15 amino acids. The CDR3 coding sequence is TGTGCCAGCAGCCAAAGGGGACAGAGCAATTCACCCCTCCACTTT. Protein: CASSQRGQSNSPLHF.

V gene TRBV20-1 combines with J gene TRBJ2-7; 7 bases fit TRBD2. The V and J ends lost 3 bases and 3 bases, in that order; junction bases with no gene match: 8. The CDR3 is made up of 14 amino acids. In germline, CDR1 is DFQATT, CDR2 SNEGSKA (reference sequence). As DNA, the CDR3 is TGCAGTGCTAGTGTTGCTAGCGGAGACTACGAGCAGTACTTC. Its protein product is CSASVASGDYEQYF.

This clonotype showed up just a few times. The CDR3 DNA follows: TGCAGTGCTAGTAGCAGCGGGGGCTCCTACGAGCAGTACTTC. This codes for CSASSSGGSYEQYF. The chain combines TRBV20-1 with TRBJ2-7; 8 bases are shared with TRBD2. The CDR3 totals 14 residues. V was pared by 3 bases and J by 0 bases, with 4 bases of the junction left unmatched. Germline CDR1 is DFQATT and CDR2 is SNEGSKA (reference sequence).

The chain joins TRBV18 to TRBJ2-7, with 8 bases aligning to TRBD1. Trimming removed 3 bases from V and 0 bases from J; junction bases left unmatched: 7. CDR1 is KGHSH and CDR2 is LQKENI in the germline V gene. The CDR3 runs 16 residues. The CDR3 DNA sequence: TGTGCCAGCTCACCGCCCGGGACAGGTTACTCCTACGAGCAGTACTTC. It specifies CASSPPGTGYSYEQYF.

This clonotype was found many times. This chain joins TRBV12-3 or TRBV12-4 and TRBJ2-7, with D unclear. V lost 5 bases and J 2 bases, leaving 10 bases between the germline ends. The CDR3 has 13 residues. The CDR3 loop reads CASSPSPPYEQYF. CDR3 coding DNA: TGTGCCAGCAGTCCATCTCCGCCCTACGAGCAGTACTTC.

The chain couples TRBV20-1 to TRBJ2-1, with D possibly TRBD2 on 5 matching bases. Per germline, CDR1 DFQATT and CDR2 SNEGSKA (reference sequence). The V end lost 0 bases, the J end lost 9 bases, and 9 bases lay between the germline ends. The CDR3 contains 12 residues. The CDR3 region has the DNA TGCAGTGCTAGAGATGAGGGCCGTGAGCAGTTCTTC. It encodes CSARDEGREQFF.

In regard to this clonotype: A far larger clone is just one base off, so this is likely a read error. The chain uses TRBV6-5 and TRBJ1-2, with 9 bases aligning to TRBD1. V shed 0 bases and J 3 bases; nucleotides not matched to a gene: 11. The CDR3 extends over 18 amino acids. CDR1 and CDR2 from the germline V gene are MNHEY and SVGAGI. The CDR3 coding sequence is TGTGCCAGCAGTTACTCAGCGTCACAGGGGGCTTCGGACTATGGCTACACCTTC. It codes for CASSYSASQGASDYGYTF.

This clonotype occurred many times. V usage is TRBV12-3 or TRBV12-4 and J usage is TRBJ1-4, with 8 nucleotides matching TRBD1. V lost 3 bases and J lost 8; bases outside the gene matches: 2. The CDR3 totals 13 residues. The CDR3 coding sequence is TGTGCCAGCAGTTTCGGACAGGGCGAAAAACTGTTTTTT. Translation: CASSFGQGEKLFF.

This chain joins TRBV5-6 and TRBJ1-1; D uncertain. This CDR3 comprises 13 residues. The germline V gene has CDR1 SGHDT and CDR2 YYEEEE. Trimming took 0 bases from V and 4 from J, leaving 7 bases between them. CDR3 in DNA: TGTGCCAGCAGCTTGGTTTACTCCACTGAAGCTTTCTTT. Its translation is CASSLVYSTEAFF.

The chain uses TRBV6-1 and TRBJ2-7; D gene ambiguous. Germline CDR1 is MNHNS and CDR2 is SASEGT. Trimming pared 7 bases from V and 3 bases from J, leaving 10 bases between. This CDR3 spans 12 amino acids. CDR3 amino acids: CASTQDNYEQYF. CDR3 in DNA: TGTGCCAGCACCCAAGATAACTACGAGCAGTACTTC.

This clonotype has only a few counts. The chain is built from TRBV20-1 and TRBJ2-7; TRBD1 aligns across 9 bases. The germline gives CDR1 DFQATT, CDR2 SNEGSKA (reference sequence). V shed 6 bases, J shed 0 bases, and the junction held 6 bases outside the gene matches. The CDR3 contains 14 residues. The CDR3 DNA follows: TGCAGTGCCTCCGGGACAGGGAGCTCCTACGAGCAGTACTTC. Amino acids: CSASGTGSSYEQYF.

CDR3 loop: CSARDPSVYEQYF. The CDR3 DNA sequence: TGCAGTGCTAGAGACCCTAGCGTGTACGAGCAGTACTTC. The J gene is TRBJ2-7, the V gene TRBV20-1; D possibly corresponds to TRBD2 (6 bases). CDR1 and CDR2 from the germline V gene are DFQATT and SNEGSKA (reference sequence). The CDR3 runs 13 residues. Trimming stripped 0 bases from V and 4 bases from J, with 10 bases between.

This clonotype has a handful of counts. The rearrangement joins TRBV28 to TRBJ2-3; D unclear. This CDR3 comprises 15 residues. V was trimmed by 2 bases and J by 0 bases, leaving 9 bases between them. From germline, CDR1 is MDHEN and CDR2 SYDVKM. The CDR3 bases are TGTGCCAGCAGTTTAGTGGCCCCTAGCACAGATACGCAGTATTTT. It encodes CASSLVAPSTDTQYF.

The chain recombines TRBV5-6 with TRBJ2-7; 8 bases are shared with TRBD1. The V segment lost 0 bases and the J segment 0 bases; nucleotides outside the gene matches: 5. CDR3 length: 16 residues. Germline loops: CDR1 SGHDT, CDR2 YYEEEE. The CDR3 loop reads CASSLALGQVSYEQYF. DNA of the CDR3: TGTGCCAGCAGCTTGGCCCTGGGACAGGTCTCCTACGAGCAGTACTTC.

This sequence joins TRBV28 and TRBJ2-7; 11 bases match TRBD1. CDR1 and CDR2 from the germline V gene are MDHEN and SYDVKM. Unmatched junction bases numbered 12, after V lost 6 bases and J lost 2 bases. CDR3 length: 17 amino acids. The DNA of the CDR3 is TGTGCCAGCAGCACCGGGGGACAGGGGGTCAAACCCTACGAGCAGTACTTC. It codes for CASSTGGQGVKPYEQYF.

This clonotype was observed a handful of times. The gene calls are TRBV2 and TRBJ2-2, with TRBD2 matching 12 bases. CDR3 size: 16 residues. Germline V gene sequence: CDR1 SNHLY, CDR2 FYNNEI. The V and J ends lost 1 base and 9 bases, in that order; junction bases with no gene match: 6. CDR3 protein: CASSEGLAGVYRELFF. The CDR3 DNA follows: TGTGCCAGCAGTGAAGGACTAGCGGGAGTCTACCGGGAGCTGTTTTTT.

This clonotype was seen a few times. The V gene is TRBV9, the J gene TRBJ1-6, with D unresolved. CDR1 SGDLS and CDR2 YYNGEE come from the germline V gene. This CDR3 region has 13 residues. Trimming pared 0 bases from V and 10 bases from J, leaving 8 bases between. CDR3 nucleotide sequence: TGTGCCAGCAGCGTAGCCGAGGGATCACCCCTCCACTTT. This gives the protein CASSVAEGSPLHF.

This clonotype was counted many times. The J gene is TRBJ1-2, the V gene TRBV27; maybe TRBD1 (5 bases). This CDR3 spans 16 amino acids. Trimming removed 5 bases from V and 3 bases from J, with 19 bases in between. Germline loops: CDR1 MNHEY, CDR2 SMNVEV (reference sequence). The CDR3 sequence is CASSPLSGAMDYGYTF. In DNA, the CDR3 is TGTGCCAGCAGTCCTCTATCCGGGGCTATGGACTATGGCTACACCTTC.

This clonotype was counted only a few times. The rearrangement uses TRBV19 and TRBJ1-2; D remains ambiguous. Germline CDR1 and CDR2: LNHDA and SQIVND (reference sequence). Trimming stripped 8 bases from V and 6 bases from J, with 10 bases between. This CDR3 is built from 11 residues. In nucleotides, the CDR3 is TGTGCCAGTTGGGAAACCGATGGCTACACCTTC. Its protein is CASWETDGYTF.

This chain uses TRBV6-2 or TRBV6-3 with TRBJ2-6, with 8 bases lining up with TRBD1. The length of the CDR3 is 18 residues. With V trimmed by 5 bases and J by 4 bases, 13 bases remained unmatched. Germline V lookup: CDR1 MNHEY, CDR2 SVGEGT. In DNA form, the CDR3 reads TGTGCCAGCAGTGAAAGTCAGGGGGCGATCTTCGGGGCCAACGTCCTGACTTTC. Translation gives CASSESQGAIFGANVLTF.

This clonotype was seen repeatedly, ten times or more. The CDR3 coding sequence is TGTGCCAGCAGTTTATCTATGGGGAGGGAGACCCAGTACTTC. This sequence encodes CASSLSMGRETQYF. J is TRBJ2-5 and V is TRBV28, with D perhaps matching TRBD2 (6 bases). The germline V gene has CDR1 MDHEN and CDR2 SYDVKM. The V end lost 1 base, the J end lost 5 bases, and 11 bases lay between the germline ends. The CDR3 runs 14 residues. The full variable domain, in which reference TRBV28 and TRBJ2-5 provide the parts outside the CDR3, is DVKVTQSSRYLVKRTGEKVFLECVQDMDHENMFWYRQDPGLGLRLIYFSYDVKMKEKGDIPEGYSVSREKKERFSLILESASTNQTSMYLCASSLSMGRETQYFGPGTRLLVL.

The chain couples TRBV3-1 to TRBJ2-3, with TRBD2 matching 8 bases. The junction had 7 bases not matched to a gene; V was cut back by 0 bases and J by 2 bases. From germline, CDR1 is LGHDT and CDR2 YNNKEL (reference sequence). The CDR3 runs 17 residues. This CDR3 is CASSQDGGASLTDTQYF. The CDR3 DNA follows: TGTGCCAGCAGCCAAGACGGGGGGGCTAGTCTCACAGATACGCAGTATTTT.

This clonotype was seen more than once but under ten times. The V call is TRBV29-1, the J call TRBJ2-4; no clear D. With 8 bases removed from V and 7 bases from J, the gap between germline ends came to 12 bases. CDR1 SQVTM and CDR2 ANQGSEA come from the germline V gene. CDR3 size: 11 residues. The CDR3 DNA follows: TGCAGCCTCACCTCGGATAACATTCAGTACTTC. Translating it yields CSLTSDNIQYF.

Details on this clonotype: A much more abundant neighbour one base away suggests this may be a read error. This chain joins TRBV11-2 and TRBJ2-6, with D possibly matching TRBD1 (5 bases). The CDR3 loop spans 14 amino acids. Germline-derived CDR1 and CDR2 are SGHAT and FQNNGV. CDR3 residues: CASSIWSGANALTF. In nucleotides, the CDR3 is TGTGCCAGCAGCATCTGGTCTGGGGCCAACGCCCTGACTTTC.

This clonotype was recorded once. The chain links TRBV29-1 to TRBJ2-3; D not certain. CDR3 length: 13 residues. Trimming pared 3 bases from V and 0 bases from J, leaving 7 bases between. Germline V gene lookup returns CDR1 SQVTM and CDR2 ANQGSEA. CDR3 bases: TGCAGCGTTGATACGGCTAGCACAGATACGCAGTATTTT. It specifies CSVDTASTDTQYF.

This clonotype has only a few counts. The chain recombines TRBV20-1 with TRBJ2-7; 7 positions match TRBD2. Germline-derived CDR1 and CDR2 are DFQATT and SNEGSKA (reference sequence). Trimming removed 5 bases from V and 2 bases from J; junction bases left unmatched: 12. The CDR3 is 15 residues long. This CDR3 is CSAVPGGSFPYEQYF. The CDR3 DNA reads TGCAGTGCTGTGCCGGGAGGCTCCTTTCCCTACGAGCAGTACTTC.

This clonotype was counted at least ten times. The chain employs TRBV7-9 and TRBJ2-7; a possible D gene is TRBD1 (5 bases). This CDR3 region has 13 residues. CDR1 SEHNR and CDR2 FQNEAQ come from the germline V gene (reference sequence). Trimming pared 1 base from V and 4 bases from J, leaving 8 bases between. Here the CDR3 reads CASSLEGFYEQYF. The CDR3, as DNA: TGTGCCAGCAGCTTAGAGGGGTTTTACGAGCAGTACTTC.

This clonotype has a count of ten or more. The chain recombines TRBV28 with TRBJ2-7, with 7 positions matching TRBD2. This CDR3 is 12 amino acids long. With V trimmed by 5 bases and J by 3 bases, 1 base remained unmatched. Germline CDR1 reads MDHEN; CDR2 reads SYDVKM. This chain's CDR3 is CASSRTSYEQYF. The CDR3 nucleotides are TGTGCCAGCAGTCGGACTAGCTACGAGCAGTACTTC. The full variable domain, rest sourced from reference TRBV28 and TRBJ2-7, is DVKVTQSSRYLVKRTGEKVFLECVQDMDHENMFWYRQDPGLGLRLIYFSYDVKMKEKGDIPEGYSVSREKKERFSLILESASTNQTSMYLCASSRTSYEQYFGPGTRLTVT.

This clonotype was picked up a small number of times. The rearrangement links TRBV29-1 to TRBJ1-5; perhaps TRBD1 as D (5 bases). This CDR3 contains 13 residues. Germline CDR1 SQVTM, CDR2 ANQGSEA. V lost 4 bases and J 3 bases, leaving 10 bases between the germline ends. The CDR3: CSVAGANNQPQHF. The CDR3 region has the DNA TGCAGCGTTGCCGGGGCCAACAATCAGCCCCAGCATTTT.

The genes are TRBV2 and TRBJ2-1; TRBD1 aligns across 9 bases. The CDR3 is 13 residues long. Germline assignment: CDR1 SNHLY and CDR2 FYNNEI. V shed 1 base, J shed 13 bases, and the junction held 5 bases outside the gene matches. The CDR3 bases are TGTGCCAGCAGTGAAGGGGACAGGGTCTCTCAGTTCTTC. Its translation is CASSEGDRVSQFF.

At least ten counts were recorded for this clonotype. The rearrangement uses TRBV6-1 and TRBJ2-7; D unresolved. The CDR3 loop spans 14 amino acids. The V end was cut by 8 bases, the J end by 3 bases, with 17 bases between. Germline V lookup: CDR1 MNHNS, CDR2 SASEGT. Here the CDR3 DNA reads TGTGCCAGCTCCAAGGTGCAGCGAAACTACGAGCAGTACTTC. This codes for CASSKVQRNYEQYF.